This T cell receptor beta chain was identified in a study of cytomegalovirus exposure and HLA in healthy donors. As for the study in general: Some 85 million unique TCRs, all from HLA-typed donors, were included in an early release of the data.

Primers included in the PCR were 60 Vbeta and 13 Jbeta primers. TCRdb keeps only in-frame clones here, not all; method: immunoSEQ multiplex PCR. This table has almost 90,000 clones, approximately 81% appearing once. The J segment lost 7 bases and the V segment lost 6 bases, leaving 8 bases of the junction unmatched. Germline values: CDR1 MNHEY, CDR2 SVGAGI. CDR3 length: 15 residues. The source of this sequence is a man between 35 and 55 years old in good health and CMV-seropositive. Sequencing was done on a sample of PBMCs. The genes are TRBV6-5 and TRBJ2-5; 13 bases are shared with TRBD2. CDR3: CASRPTSGREGTQYF. The CDR3 DNA reads as TGTGCCAGCAGACCTACTAGCGGGAGGGAAGGGACCCAGTACTTC.